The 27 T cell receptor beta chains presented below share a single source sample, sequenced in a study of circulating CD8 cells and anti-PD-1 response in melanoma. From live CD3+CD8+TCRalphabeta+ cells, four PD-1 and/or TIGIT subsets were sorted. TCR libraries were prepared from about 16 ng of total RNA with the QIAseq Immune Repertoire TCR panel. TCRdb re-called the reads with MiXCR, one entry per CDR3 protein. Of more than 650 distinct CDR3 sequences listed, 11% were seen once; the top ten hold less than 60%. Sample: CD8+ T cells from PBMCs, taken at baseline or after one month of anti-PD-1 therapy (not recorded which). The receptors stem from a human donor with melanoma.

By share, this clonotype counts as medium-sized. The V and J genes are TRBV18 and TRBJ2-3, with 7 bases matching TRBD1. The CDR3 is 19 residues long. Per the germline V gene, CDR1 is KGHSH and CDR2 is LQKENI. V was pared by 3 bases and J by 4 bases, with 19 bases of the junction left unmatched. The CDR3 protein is CASSPLGQPQGTTADTQYF. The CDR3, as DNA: TGTGCCAGCTCACCTTTGGGACAGCCACAAGGGACCACGGCAGATACGCAGTATTTT. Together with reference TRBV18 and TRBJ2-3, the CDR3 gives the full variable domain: NAGVMQNPRHLVRRRGQEARLRCSPMKGHSHVYWYRQLPEEGLKFMVYLQKENIIDESGMPKERFSAEFPKEGPSILRIQQVVRGDSAAYFCASSPLGQPQGTTADTQYFGPGTRLTVL.

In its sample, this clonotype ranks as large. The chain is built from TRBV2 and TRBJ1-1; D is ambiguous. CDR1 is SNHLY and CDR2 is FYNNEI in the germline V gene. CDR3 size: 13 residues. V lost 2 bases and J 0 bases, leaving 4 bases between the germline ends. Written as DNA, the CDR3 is TGTGCCAGCAGTGAACTCATGAACACTGAAGCTTTCTTT. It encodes CASSELMNTEAFF.

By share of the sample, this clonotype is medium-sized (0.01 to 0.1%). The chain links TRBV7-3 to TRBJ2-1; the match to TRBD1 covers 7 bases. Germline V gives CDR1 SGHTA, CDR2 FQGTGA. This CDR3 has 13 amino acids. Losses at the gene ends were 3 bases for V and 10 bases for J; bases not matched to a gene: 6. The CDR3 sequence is CASSLGQPWEQFF. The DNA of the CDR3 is TGTGCCAGCAGCTTGGGACAGCCATGGGAGCAGTTCTTC.

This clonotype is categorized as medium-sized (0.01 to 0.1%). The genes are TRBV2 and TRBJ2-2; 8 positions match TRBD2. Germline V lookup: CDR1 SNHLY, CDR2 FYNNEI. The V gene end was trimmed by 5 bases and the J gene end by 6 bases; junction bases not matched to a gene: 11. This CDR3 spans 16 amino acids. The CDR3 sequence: CASSPPPPGGPGELFF. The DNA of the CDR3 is TGTGCCAGCAGTCCCCCCCCGCCGGGGGGGCCCGGGGAGCTGTTTTTT. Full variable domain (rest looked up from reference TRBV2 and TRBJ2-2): EPEVTQTPSHQVTQMGQEVILRCVPISNHLYFYWYRQILGQKVEFLVSFYNNEISEKSEIFDDQFSVERPDGSNFTLKIRSTKLEDSAMYFCASSPPPPGGPGELFFGEGSRLTVL.

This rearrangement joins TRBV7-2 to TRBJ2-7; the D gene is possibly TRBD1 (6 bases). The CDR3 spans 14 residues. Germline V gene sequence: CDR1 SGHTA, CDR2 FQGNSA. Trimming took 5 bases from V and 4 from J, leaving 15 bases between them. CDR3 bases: TGTGCCAGCAGCATTAGCCCAGGGGCGTACGAGCAGTACTTC. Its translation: CASSISPGAYEQYF. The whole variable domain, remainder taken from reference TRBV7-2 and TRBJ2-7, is GAGVSQSPSNKVTEKGKDVELRCDPISGHTALYWYRQSLGQGLEFLIYFQGNSAPDKSGLPSDRFSAERTGGSVSTLTIQRTQQEDSAVYLCASSISPGAYEQYFGPGTRLTVT.

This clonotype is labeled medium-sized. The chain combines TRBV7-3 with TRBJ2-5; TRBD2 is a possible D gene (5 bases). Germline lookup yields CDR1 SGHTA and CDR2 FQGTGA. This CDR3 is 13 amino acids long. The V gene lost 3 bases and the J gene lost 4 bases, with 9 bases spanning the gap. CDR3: CASSFSGGETQYF. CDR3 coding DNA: TGTGCCAGCAGCTTTAGTGGAGGAGAGACCCAGTACTTC. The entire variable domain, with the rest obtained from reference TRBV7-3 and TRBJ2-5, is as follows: GAGVSQTPSNKVTEKGKYVELRCDPISGHTALYWYRQSLGQGPEFLIYFQGTGAADDSGLPNDRFFAVRPEGSVSTLKIQRTERGDSAVYLCASSFSGGETQYFGPGTRLLVL.

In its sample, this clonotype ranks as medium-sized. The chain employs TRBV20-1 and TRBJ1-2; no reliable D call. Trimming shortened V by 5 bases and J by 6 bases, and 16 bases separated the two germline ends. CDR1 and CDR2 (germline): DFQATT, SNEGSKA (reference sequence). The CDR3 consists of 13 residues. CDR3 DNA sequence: TGCAGTGCTGTGGGTCCATCCTTAGATGGCTACACCTTC. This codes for CSAVGPSLDGYTF.

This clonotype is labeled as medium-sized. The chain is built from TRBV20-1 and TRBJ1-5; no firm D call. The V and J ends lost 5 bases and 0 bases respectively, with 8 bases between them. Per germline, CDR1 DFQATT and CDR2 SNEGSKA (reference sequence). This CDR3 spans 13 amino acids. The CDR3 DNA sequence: TGCAGTGCTGTAAGTTATAGCAATCAGCCCCAGCATTTT. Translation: CSAVSYSNQPQHF.

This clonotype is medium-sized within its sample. CDR3 region: CATKRGPPTGELFF. The CDR3 DNA reads TGTGCCACCAAGCGGGGGCCCCCCACCGGGGAGCTGTTTTTT. J is TRBJ2-2 and V is TRBV27; the match to TRBD2 covers 8 bases. V lost 10 bases to trimming and J lost 4 bases; unmatched junction nucleotides: 8. The CDR3 extends over 14 amino acids. Germline CDR1 reads MNHEY; CDR2 reads SMNVEV (reference sequence).

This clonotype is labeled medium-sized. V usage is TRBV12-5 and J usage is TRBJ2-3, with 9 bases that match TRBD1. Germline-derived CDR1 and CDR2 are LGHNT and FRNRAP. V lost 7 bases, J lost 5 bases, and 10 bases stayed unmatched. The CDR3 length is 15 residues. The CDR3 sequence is CASALRDRAQDTQYF. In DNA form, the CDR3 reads TGTGCTAGTGCCCTCCGGGACAGGGCACAAGATACGCAGTATTTT.

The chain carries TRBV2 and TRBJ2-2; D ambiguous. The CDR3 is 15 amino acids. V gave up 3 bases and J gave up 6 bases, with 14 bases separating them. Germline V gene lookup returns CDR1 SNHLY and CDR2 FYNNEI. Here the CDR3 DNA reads TGTGCCAGCAGTGACGCTAGGGTACTTCCCGGGGAGCTGTTTTTT. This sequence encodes CASSDARVLPGELFF.

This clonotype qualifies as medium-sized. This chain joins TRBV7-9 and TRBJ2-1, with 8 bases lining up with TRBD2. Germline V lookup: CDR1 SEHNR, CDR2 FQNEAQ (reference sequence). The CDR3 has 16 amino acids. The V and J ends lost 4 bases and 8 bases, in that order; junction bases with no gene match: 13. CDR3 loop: CASSSPGGALGDEQFF. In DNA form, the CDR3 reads TGTGCCAGCAGCTCCCCCGGGGGGGCCCTCGGAGATGAGCAGTTCTTC.

The CDR3 sequence is CASSPMRSISTDTQYF. CDR3 nucleotide sequence: TGTGCCAGCTCACCAATGCGGAGTATTAGCACAGATACGCAGTATTTT. The rearrangement links TRBV18 to TRBJ2-3; D call uncertain. The V and J ends lost 2 bases and 0 bases respectively, with 12 bases between them. The CDR3 consists of 16 residues. Germline V gene lookup returns CDR1 KGHSH and CDR2 LQKENI.

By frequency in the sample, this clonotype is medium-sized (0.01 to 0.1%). CDR3 sequence (DNA): TGTGCCAGCAGTTTGGACAGGGGGGATAACGAGCAGTACTTC. This sequence encodes CASSLDRGDNEQYF. The gene calls are TRBV27 and TRBJ2-7; 10 bases are shared with TRBD1. The germline V gene encodes CDR1 MNHEY and CDR2 SMNVEV (reference sequence). The CDR3 has 14 amino acids. V shed 3 bases and J 5 bases; nucleotides not matched to a gene: 4.

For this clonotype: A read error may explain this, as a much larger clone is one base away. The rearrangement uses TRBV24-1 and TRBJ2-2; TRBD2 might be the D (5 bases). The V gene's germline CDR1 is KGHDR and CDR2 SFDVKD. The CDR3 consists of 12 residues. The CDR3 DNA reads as TGTGCCACCAGTGATTTTACCGGGGAGCTGCTTTTT. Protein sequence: CATSDFTGELLF.

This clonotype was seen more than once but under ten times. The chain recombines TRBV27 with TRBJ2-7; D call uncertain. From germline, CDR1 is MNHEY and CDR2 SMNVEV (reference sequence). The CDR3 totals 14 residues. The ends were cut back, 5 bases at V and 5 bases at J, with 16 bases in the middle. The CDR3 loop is CASSPLGPADEQYF. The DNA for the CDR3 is TGTGCCAGCAGTCCCCTAGGGCCAGCCGACGAGCAGTACTTC.

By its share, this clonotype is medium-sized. The CDR3 loop reads CATSDFTGELFF. The CDR3 DNA follows: TGTGCCACCAGTGATTTTACCGGGGAGCTGTTTTTT. V gene TRBV24-1 combines with J gene TRBJ2-2; no definite D call. CDR1 and CDR2 (germline): KGHDR, SFDVKD. Between the trimmed V and J ends, which lost 1 base and 5 bases, there was a span of 1 base. The CDR3 totals 12 residues.

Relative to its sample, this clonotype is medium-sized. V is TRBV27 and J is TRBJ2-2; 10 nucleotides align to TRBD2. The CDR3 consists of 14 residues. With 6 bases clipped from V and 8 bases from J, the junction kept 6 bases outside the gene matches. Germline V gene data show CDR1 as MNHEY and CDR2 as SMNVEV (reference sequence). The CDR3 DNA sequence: TGTGCCAGCAGCCTAGCGGGGGCCACGGGGGAGCTGTTTTTT. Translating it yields CASSLAGATGELFF.

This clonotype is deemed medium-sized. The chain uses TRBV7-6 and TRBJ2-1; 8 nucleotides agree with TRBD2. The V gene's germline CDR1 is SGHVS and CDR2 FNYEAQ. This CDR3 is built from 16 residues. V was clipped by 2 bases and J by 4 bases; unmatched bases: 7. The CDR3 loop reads CASSLLISGEYNEQFF. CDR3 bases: TGTGCCAGCAGCTTATTGATTAGCGGGGAATACAATGAGCAGTTCTTC.

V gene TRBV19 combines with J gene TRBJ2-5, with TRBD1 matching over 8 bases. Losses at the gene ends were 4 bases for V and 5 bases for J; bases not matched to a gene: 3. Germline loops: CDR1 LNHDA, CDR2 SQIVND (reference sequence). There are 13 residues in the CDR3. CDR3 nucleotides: TGTGCCAGTAGTACAGGGGGCCGGGAGACCCAGTACTTC. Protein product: CASSTGGRETQYF.

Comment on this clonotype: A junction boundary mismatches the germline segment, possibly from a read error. CDR3 DNA: TGTGCCGCCAGGACGGGAAACACTGAAGCTTTCTTT. Translated, it gives CAARTGNTEAFF. The rearrangement joins TRBV24-1 to TRBJ1-1; no clear D. The germline CDR1 and CDR2 sequences are KGHDR and SFDVKD. The CDR3 covers 12 residues.

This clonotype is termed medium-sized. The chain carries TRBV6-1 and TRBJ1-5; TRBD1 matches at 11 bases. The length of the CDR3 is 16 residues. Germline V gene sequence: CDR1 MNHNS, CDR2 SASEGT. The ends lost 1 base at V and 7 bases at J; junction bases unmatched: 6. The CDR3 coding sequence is TGTGCCAGCAGTGAAGGGGTTGGACAGGGGGCCCAGCCCCAGCATTTT. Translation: CASSEGVGQGAQPQHF.

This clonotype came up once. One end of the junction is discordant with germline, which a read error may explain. The CDR3 spells CASRHETGLITDTQYF. The CDR3 DNA reads TGTGCCAGCAGACACGAAACCGGGCTCATCACAGATACACAGTATTTT. V is TRBV5-4 and J is TRBJ2-3, with D uncertain. This CDR3 is built from 16 residues. Germline V CDR1 and CDR2: SGHNT, YYREEE (reference sequence).

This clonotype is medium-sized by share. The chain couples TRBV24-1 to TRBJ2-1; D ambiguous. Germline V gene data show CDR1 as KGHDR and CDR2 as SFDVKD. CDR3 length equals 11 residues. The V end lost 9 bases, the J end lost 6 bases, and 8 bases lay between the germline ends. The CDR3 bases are TGTGCCACCGAGTATGGCAATGAGCAGTTCTTC. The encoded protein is CATEYGNEQFF.

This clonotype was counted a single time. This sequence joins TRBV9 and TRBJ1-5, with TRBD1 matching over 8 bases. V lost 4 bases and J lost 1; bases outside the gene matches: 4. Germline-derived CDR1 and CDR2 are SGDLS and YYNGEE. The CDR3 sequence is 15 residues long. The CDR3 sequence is CASSKTGGSNQPQHF. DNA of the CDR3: TGTGCCAGCAGCAAAACAGGGGGAAGCAATCAGCCCCAGCATTTT. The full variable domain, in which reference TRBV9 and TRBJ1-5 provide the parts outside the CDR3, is DSGVTQTPKHLITATGQRVTLRCSPRSGDLSVYWYQQSLDQGLQFLIQYYNGEERAKGNILERFSAQQFPDLHSELNLSSLELGDSALYFCASSKTGGSNQPQHFGDGTRLSIL.

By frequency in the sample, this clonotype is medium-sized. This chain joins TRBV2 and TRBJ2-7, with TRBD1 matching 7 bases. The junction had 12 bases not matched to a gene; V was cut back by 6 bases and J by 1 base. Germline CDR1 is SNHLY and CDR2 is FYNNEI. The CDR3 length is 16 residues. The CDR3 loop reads CASSGTLGQKSYEQYF. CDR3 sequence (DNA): TGTGCCAGCAGCGGCACCTTGGGACAGAAGTCCTACGAGCAGTACTTC.

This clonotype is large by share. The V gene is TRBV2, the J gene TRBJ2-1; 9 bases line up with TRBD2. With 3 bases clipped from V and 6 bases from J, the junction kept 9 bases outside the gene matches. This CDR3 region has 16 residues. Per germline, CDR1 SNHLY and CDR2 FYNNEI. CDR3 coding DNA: TGTGCCAGCAGTGATCCTCTCCCTAGCGGGGTCAATGAGCAGTTCTTC. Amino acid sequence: CASSDPLPSGVNEQFF.